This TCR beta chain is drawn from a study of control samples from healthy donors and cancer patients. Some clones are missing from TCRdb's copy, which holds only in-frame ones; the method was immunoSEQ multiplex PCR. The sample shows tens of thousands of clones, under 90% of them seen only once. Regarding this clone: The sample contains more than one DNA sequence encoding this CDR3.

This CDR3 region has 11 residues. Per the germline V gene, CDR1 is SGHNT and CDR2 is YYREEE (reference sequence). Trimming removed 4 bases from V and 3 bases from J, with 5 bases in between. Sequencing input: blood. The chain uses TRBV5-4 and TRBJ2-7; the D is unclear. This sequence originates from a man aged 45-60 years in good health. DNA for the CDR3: TGTGCCAGCAGCCTATACTACGAGCAGTACTTC. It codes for CASSLYYEQYF.